The 9 T cell receptor beta chains presented below share a single source sample, sequenced in a study of patients and donors after allogeneic stem cell transplantation. In TCRdb, the RT-PCR reads were re-called with MiXCR into one record per CDR3 protein. The sample comprises about a million distinct CDR3 sequences, roughly 18% of which are singletons, and 5% to 6.5% rests with the top ten. Sequenced material: blood, either unsorted or a sorted T cell fraction (not recorded which). These receptor sequences come from a human donor who was either an allogeneic HSCT recipient or a stem cell or donor lymphocyte infusion donor (not recorded which). It is not recorded whose cells these are; they may come from a transplant donor.

This clonotype showed up just a few times. The chain uses TRBV7-2 and TRBJ2-2; D perhaps matches TRBD1 (5 bases). V lost 3 bases and J 5 bases, leaving 16 bases between the germline ends. Germline CDR1 reads SGHTA; CDR2 reads FQGNSA. The CDR3 consists of 16 residues. CDR3 DNA: TGTGCCAGCAGCTTCCATATGGGGCTTGGGACCGGGGAGCTGTTTTTT. It translates to CASSFHMGLGTGELFF.

In this sample, this clonotype turned up a few times. The rearrangement joins TRBV12-3 or TRBV12-4 to TRBJ1-4, with D unclear. The V and J ends lost 3 bases and 12 bases respectively, with 14 bases between them. This CDR3 region has 13 residues. CDR3 DNA sequence: TGTGCCAGCAGTTTGGAAGGTCCGACCGAACTGTTTTTT. This codes for CASSLEGPTELFF.

The rearrangement uses TRBV7-9 and TRBJ2-6; weak D call: TRBD2 (5 bases). Germline V gene lookup returns CDR1 SEHNR and CDR2 FQNEAQ (reference sequence). CDR3 length: 15 residues. Trimming pared 8 bases from V and 2 bases from J, leaving 13 bases between. CDR3 DNA sequence: TGTGCCAGCGAGGGTGTGGCAGCTGGGGCCAACGTCCTGACTTTC. Residues: CASEGVAAGANVLTF.

Ten or more counts support this clonotype. This chain uses TRBV12-3 or TRBV12-4 with TRBJ2-3; D unresolved. Trimming stripped 7 bases from V and 6 bases from J, with 14 bases between. The CDR3 length is 13 residues. CDR3 residues: CASTFQVVDTQYF. As DNA, the CDR3 is TGTGCCAGCACGTTCCAGGTTGTTGATACGCAGTATTTT.

This clonotype was observed at least ten times. The chain couples TRBV5-1 to TRBJ2-5; TRBD1 aligns across 7 bases. This CDR3 has 15 residues. The germline gives CDR1 SGHRS, CDR2 YFSETQ. The V and J ends lost 4 bases and 2 bases, in that order; junction bases with no gene match: 8. CDR3: CASSLDGTAQETQYF. CDR3 DNA sequence: TGCGCCAGCAGCCTGGACGGGACAGCACAAGAGACCCAGTACTTC.

This clonotype showed up just a few times. The chain couples TRBV24-1 to TRBJ2-3; 10 bases align to TRBD2. Trimming cost V 4 bases and J 0 bases; bases outside gene matches: 6. Per the germline V gene, CDR1 is KGHDR and CDR2 is SFDVKD. CDR3 length equals 17 residues. The CDR3 loop reads CATSDPLAGVSTDTQYF. DNA of the CDR3: TGTGCCACCAGTGACCCCCTAGCGGGGGTGAGCACAGATACGCAGTATTTT.

A few counts support this clonotype. V is TRBV10-3 and J is TRBJ1-3; D not resolved. The length of the CDR3 is 14 residues. Between the trimmed V and J ends, which lost 2 bases and 3 bases, there was a span of 8 bases. Germline loops: CDR1 ENHRY, CDR2 SYGVKD. DNA of the CDR3: TGTGCCATCAGTGAGGAGTTTTATGGAAACACCATATATTTT. It encodes CAISEEFYGNTIYF.

This sequence joins TRBV6-5 and TRBJ2-3; D is uncertain. The germline V gene has CDR1 MNHEY and CDR2 SVGAGI. Trimming shortened V by 2 bases and J by 0 bases, and 12 bases separated the two germline ends. This CDR3 comprises 16 residues. The CDR3 loop is CASSYPPGSSTDTQYF. The CDR3 DNA reads as TGTGCCAGCAGTTACCCCCCCGGGTCTAGCACAGATACGCAGTATTTT.

This clonotype was counted only a few times. The J gene is TRBJ2-4, the V gene TRBV7-9; D is unresolved. This CDR3 contains 14 residues. V dropped 5 bases and J dropped 9 bases, with 17 bases sitting between them. Germline CDR1 is SEHNR and CDR2 is FQNEAQ (reference sequence). CDR3 DNA sequence: TGTGCCAGCAGCCATAACACCCAAGACGGCATTCAGTACTTC. It codes for CASSHNTQDGIQYF.